These T cell receptor beta chains were read from a single sample in a study of T cell changes during pregnancy in multiple sclerosis. TCRdb keeps only in-frame clones here, not all; method: immunoSEQ multiplex PCR. The sample consists of about 43,000 clones, about nine tenths of them appearing once. The sequences come from peripheral blood, collected in the second trimester of pregnancy. These receptors all come from a female donor in good health, enrolled as a control in a pregnancy study. CDR3s include the opening cysteine and the closing phenylalanine or tryptophan. The D gene is left open where the match is weak. Clone size appears in some rows only: once, few, many, or a class for an expanded clone.

>TRBJ1-1|17|TRBD1|TRBV9|.
CASSVNRDRALGTEAFF
TGTGCCAGCAGCGTAAACCGGGACAGGGCTTTGGGCACTGAAGCTTTCTTT
>TRBJ2-5|17|TRBD2|TRBV10-3|.
CAISEEASGNPQETQYF
TGTGCCATCAGTGAGGAGGCTAGCGGGAACCCCCAAGAGACCCAGTACTTC
>TRBJ1-1|14|.|TRBV5-4|.
CASTRSTGLTEAFF
TGTGCCAGCACCCGGTCGACAGGTCTCACTGAAGCTTTCTTT
>TRBJ1-2|13|.|TRBV9|.
CASSGTPDYGYTF
TGTGCCAGCAGCGGAACACCAGACTATGGCTACACCTTC
>TRBJ2-5|20|TRBD1|TRBV27|.
CASSLFAGPPSGQVQETQYF
TGTGCCAGCAGTTTATTCGCCGGGCCACCCTCGGGACAGGTCCAAGAGACCCAGTACTTC
>TRBJ1-2|14|TRBD1|TRBV30|.
CAWSPGTASYGYTF
TGTGCCTGGAGTCCCGGGACAGCCTCATATGGCTACACCTTC
>TRBJ2-7|13|.|TRBV7-7|once
CASSQNRADEQYF
TGTGCCAGCAGTCAAAACAGGGCGGACGAGCAGTACTTC
>TRBJ1-1|15|.|TRBV27|few
CASSPATQGKAEAFF
TGTGCCAGCAGCCCAGCAACACAGGGTAAGGCTGAAGCTTTCTTT
>TRBJ2-5|13|TRBD2|TRBV30|.
CAWSGAGEETQYF
TGTGCCTGGAGCGGGGCGGGAGAAGAGACCCAGTACTTC
>TRBJ2-1|11|.|TRBV20-1|.
CSAPSGSEQFF
TGCAGTGCCCCCAGCGGAAGTGAGCAGTTCTTC
>TRBJ1-2|14|.|TRBV6-5|.
CASSNRGDNYGYTF
TGTGCCAGCAGTAACCGAGGAGATAACTATGGCTACACCTTC
>TRBJ2-3|12|.|TRBV10-3|once
CAIAWGPETQYF
TGTGCCATCGCATGGGGGCCAGAGACGCAGTATTTT
>TRBJ2-3|17|TRBD2|TRBV30|.
CAWSAGTNGASTDTQYF
TGTGCCTGGAGTGCCGGGACTAACGGGGCTAGCACAGATACGCAGTATTTT
>TRBJ2-1|12|.|TRBV6-6|.
CASSSGVYEQFF
TGTGCCAGCAGTTCCGGGGTGTATGAGCAGTTCTTC
>TRBJ1-2|12|TRBD1|TRBV25-1|.
CASTGQYYGYTF
TGTGCCAGTACGGGACAGTATTATGGCTACACCTTC
>TRBJ1-6|15|.|TRBV14|.
CASSHRPAVNSPLHF
TGTGCCAGCAGCCACCGCCCCGCAGTAAATTCACCCCTCCACTTT
>TRBJ1-2|15|.|TRBV5-4|.
CASSRTQGAFYGYTF
TGTGCCAGCAGCCGAACTCAGGGCGCCTTCTATGGCTACACCTTC
>TRBJ2-7|14|.|TRBV7-2|.
CASSWGGGWYEQYF
TGTGCCAGCAGCTGGGGTGGAGGGTGGTACGAGCAGTACTTC
>TRBJ1-1|10|.|TRBV30|few
CACDGLEAFF
TGTGCCTGTGATGGCCTGGAAGCTTTCTTT
>TRBJ2-5|17|TRBD2|TRBV11-3|.
CASSLVLSGGLQETQYF
TGTGCCAGCAGCTTAGTTCTTAGCGGGGGTCTCCAAGAGACCCAGTACTTC
>TRBJ2-7|13|.|TRBV7-7|.
CASSLDGRAEQYF
TGTGCCAGCAGCTTAGATGGCAGGGCGGAGCAGTACTTC
>TRBJ1-1|14|.|TRBV9|.
CASSVGSRTGEAFF
TGTGCCAGCAGCGTAGGATCCCGAACGGGGGAAGCTTTCTTT
>TRBJ2-5|12|.|TRBV6-5|.
CASSYGGETQYF
TGTGCCAGCAGTTATGGCGGGGAGACCCAGTACTTC
>TRBJ2-3|13|.|TRBV29-1|once
CSVLGRVTDTQYF
TGCAGCGTTCTAGGTCGGGTAACAGATACGCAGTATTTT
>TRBJ2-7|15|TRBD2|TRBV19|.
CASSIYLGEGYEQYF
TGTGCCAGTAGTATTTATTTAGGGGAGGGCTACGAGCAGTACTTC
>TRBJ2-7|15|.|TRBV11-1|.
CASSLAITVSYEQYF
TGTGCCAGCAGCTTAGCGATCACAGTCTCCTACGAGCAGTACTTC
>TRBJ2-7|12|TRBD2|TRBV10-2|.
CASLAGGHEQYF
TGCGCGAGCTTAGCGGGGGGCCACGAGCAGTACTTC
>TRBJ1-2|12|.|TRBV28|.
CASSSGSYGYTF
TGTGCCAGCAGTAGCGGATCCTATGGCTACACCTTC
>TRBJ2-4|15|.|TRBV21-1|.
CASSKAREEGNIQYF
TGTGCCAGCAGCAAAGCGCGGGAGGAGGGGAACATTCAGTACTTC
>TRBJ1-2|14|TRBD1|TRBV28|.
CASTYPAGGYGYTF
TGTGCCAGCACCTACCCGGCAGGGGGATATGGCTACACCTTC
>TRBJ2-5|16|TRBD2|TRBV6-5|.
CASSYSPAGAAETQYF
TGTGCCAGCAGTTACTCTCCGGCGGGAGCCGCCGAGACCCAGTACTTC
>TRBJ1-6|12|.|TRBV5-5|.
CASSSTNSPLHF
TGTGCCAGCAGCTCAACAAATTCACCCCTCCACTTT
>TRBJ2-1|16|TRBD2|TRBV6-4|.
CASSGIGTSGGNEQFF
TGTGCCAGCAGTGGTATAGGGACTAGCGGGGGCAATGAGCAGTTCTTC
>TRBJ2-7|16|TRBD2|TRBV6-1|.
CASSEGLALNLYEQYF
TGTGCCAGCAGTGAGGGACTAGCGCTTAACCTCTACGAGCAGTACTTC
>TRBJ2-7|13|TRBD1|TRBV5-6|.
CASSRDRTYEQYF
TGTGCCAGCAGCCGGGACAGGACCTACGAGCAGTACTTC
>TRBJ1-1|14|.|TRBV19|.
CASSRGWENTEAFF
TGTGCCAGTAGCCGGGGGTGGGAGAACACTGAAGCTTTCTTT
>TRBJ2-2|15|TRBD2|TRBV19|.
CASSIAGGNTGELFF
TGTGCCAGTAGTATCGCGGGGGGGAACACCGGGGAGCTGTTTTTT
>TRBJ1-5|12|.|TRBV27|.
CASSYQGQPQHF
TGTGCCAGCAGTTATCAGGGACAGCCCCAGCATTTT
>TRBJ1-2|14|TRBD1|TRBV7-9|.
CASSFGQGNYGYTF
TGTGCCAGCAGCTTCGGACAGGGGAACTATGGCTACACCTTC
>TRBJ2-7|15|TRBD1|TRBV5-1|once
CASSSGNTGGYEQYF
TGCGCCAGCAGCTCAGGAAATACAGGGGGCTACGAGCAGTACTTC
>TRBJ2-2|15|.|TRBV5-1|.
CASSLSGSNTGELFF
TGCGCCAGCAGCTTGTCCGGGAGTAACACCGGGGAGCTGTTTTTT
>TRBJ2-3|18|.|TRBV19|.
CASSIESGLRLSTDTQYF
TGTGCCAGTAGTATAGAATCGGGACTCCGACTTAGCACAGATACGCAGTATTTT
>TRBJ1-1|14|.|TRBV19|.
CASSMDIMNTEAFF
TGTGCCAGTAGTATGGACATCATGAACACTGAAGCTTTCTTT
>TRBJ2-7|15|.|TRBV19|.
CASSIEPTGPYEQYF
TGTGCCAGTAGTATAGAACCTACAGGGCCCTACGAGCAGTACTTC
>TRBJ2-1|16|TRBD1|TRBV2|.
CASSVRTGAPYNEQFF
TGTGCCAGCAGCGTGCGGACAGGGGCCCCCTACAATGAGCAGTTCTTC
>TRBJ1-1|12|.|TRBV5-1|.
CASSEGYTEAFF
TGCGCCAGCAGCGAGGGTTACACTGAAGCTTTCTTT
>TRBJ1-1|13|.|TRBV5-1|once
CASSREGGTEAFF
TGCGCCAGCTCTAGGGAAGGCGGGACTGAAGCTTTCTTT
>TRBJ2-1|16|TRBD2|TRBV5-6|.
CASSLKVGGAYNEQFF
TGTGCCAGCAGCTTGAAGGTTGGGGGGGCCTACAATGAGCAGTTCTTC
>TRBJ2-1|13|TRBD1|TRBV9|.
CASSKQGYNEQFF
TGTGCCAGCAGCAAACAGGGGTACAATGAGCAGTTCTTC
>TRBJ2-1|12|.|TRBV29-1|.
CSVDLGQGEQFF
TGCAGCGTTGACCTGGGCCAGGGTGAGCAGTTCTTC